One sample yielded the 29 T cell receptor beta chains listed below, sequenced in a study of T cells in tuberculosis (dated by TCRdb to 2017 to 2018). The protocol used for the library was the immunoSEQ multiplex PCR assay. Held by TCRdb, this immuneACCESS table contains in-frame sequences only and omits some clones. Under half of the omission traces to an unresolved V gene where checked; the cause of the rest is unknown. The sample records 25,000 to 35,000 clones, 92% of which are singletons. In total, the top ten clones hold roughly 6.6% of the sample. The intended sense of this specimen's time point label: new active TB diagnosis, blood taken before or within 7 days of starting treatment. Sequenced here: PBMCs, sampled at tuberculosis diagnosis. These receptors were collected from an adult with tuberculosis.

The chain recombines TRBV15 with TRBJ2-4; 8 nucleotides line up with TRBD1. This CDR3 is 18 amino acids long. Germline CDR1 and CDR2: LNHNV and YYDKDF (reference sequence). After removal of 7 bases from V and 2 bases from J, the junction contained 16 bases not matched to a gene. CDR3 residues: CATTNPRGQGVSKNIQYF. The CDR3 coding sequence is TGTGCCACCACCAACCCCAGAGGACAGGGTGTTTCCAAAAACATTCAGTACTTC.

The DNA of the CDR3 is TGCGCCAGCAGCCAAGCGGAGGAGACCTACGAGCAGTACTTC. Its protein is CASSQAEETYEQYF. This chain links TRBV4-1 with TRBJ2-7, with D maybe TRBD2 (5 bases). V gave up 1 base and J gave up 2 bases, with 9 bases separating them. The CDR3 totals 14 residues. The V gene's germline CDR1 is MGHRA and CDR2 YSYEKL.

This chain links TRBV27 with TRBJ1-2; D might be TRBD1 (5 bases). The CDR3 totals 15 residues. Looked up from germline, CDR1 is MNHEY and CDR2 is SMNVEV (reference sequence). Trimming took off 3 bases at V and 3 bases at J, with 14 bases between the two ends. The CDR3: CASSLGGDLDYGYTF. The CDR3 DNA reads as TGTGCCAGCAGTTTGGGGGGGGACCTGGACTATGGCTACACCTTC.

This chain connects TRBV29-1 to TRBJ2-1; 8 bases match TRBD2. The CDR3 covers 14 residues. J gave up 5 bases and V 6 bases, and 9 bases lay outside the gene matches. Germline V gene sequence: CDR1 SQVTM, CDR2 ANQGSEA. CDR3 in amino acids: CSVRLAGLDNEQFF. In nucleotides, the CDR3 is TGCAGCGTACGATTAGCGGGGCTGGACAATGAGCAGTTCTTC.

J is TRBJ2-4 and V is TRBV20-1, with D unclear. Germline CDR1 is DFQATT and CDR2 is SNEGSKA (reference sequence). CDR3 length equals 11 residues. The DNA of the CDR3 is TGCAGCTCTATAGCCAAAAACATTCAGTACTTC. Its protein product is CSSIAKNIQYF.

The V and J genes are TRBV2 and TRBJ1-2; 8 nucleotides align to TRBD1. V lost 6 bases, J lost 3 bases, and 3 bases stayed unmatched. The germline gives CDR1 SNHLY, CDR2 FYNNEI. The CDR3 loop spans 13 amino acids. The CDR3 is CASSEQGDYGYTF. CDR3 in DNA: TGTGCCAGCAGCGAACAGGGGGACTATGGCTACACCTTC.

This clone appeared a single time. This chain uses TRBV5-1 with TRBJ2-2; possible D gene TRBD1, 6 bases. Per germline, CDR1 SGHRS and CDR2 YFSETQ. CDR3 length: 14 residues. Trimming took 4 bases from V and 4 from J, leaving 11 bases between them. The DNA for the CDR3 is TGCGCCAGCAGCCCGGGACACCCCACCGGGGAGCTGTTTTTT. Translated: CASSPGHPTGELFF.

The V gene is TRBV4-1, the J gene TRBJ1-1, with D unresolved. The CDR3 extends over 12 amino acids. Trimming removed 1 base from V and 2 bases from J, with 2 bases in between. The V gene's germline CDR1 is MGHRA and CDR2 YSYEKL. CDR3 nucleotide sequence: TGCGCCAGCAGCCAAGCAAACACTGAAGCTTTCTTT. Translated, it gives CASSQANTEAFF.

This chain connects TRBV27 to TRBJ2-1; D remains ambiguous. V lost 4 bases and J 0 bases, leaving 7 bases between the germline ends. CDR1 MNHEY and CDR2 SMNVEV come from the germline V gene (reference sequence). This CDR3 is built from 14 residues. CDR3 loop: CASSSWPSYNEQFF. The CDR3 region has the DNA TGTGCCAGCAGTTCCTGGCCCTCCTACAATGAGCAGTTCTTC.

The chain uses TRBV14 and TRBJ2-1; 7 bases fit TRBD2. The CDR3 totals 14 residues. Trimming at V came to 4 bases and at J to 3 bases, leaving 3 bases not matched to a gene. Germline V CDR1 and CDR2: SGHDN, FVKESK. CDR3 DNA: TGTGCCAGCAGCCCCTGGGGGGGCTACAATGAGCAGTTCTTC. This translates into CASSPWGGYNEQFF.

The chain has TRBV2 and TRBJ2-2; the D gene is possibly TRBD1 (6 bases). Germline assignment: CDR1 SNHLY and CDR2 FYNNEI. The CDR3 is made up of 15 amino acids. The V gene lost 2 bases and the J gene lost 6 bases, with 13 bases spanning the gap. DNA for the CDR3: TGTGCCAGCAGTGAATACGGTCGACAGGCCGGGGAGCTGTTTTTT. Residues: CASSEYGRQAGELFF.

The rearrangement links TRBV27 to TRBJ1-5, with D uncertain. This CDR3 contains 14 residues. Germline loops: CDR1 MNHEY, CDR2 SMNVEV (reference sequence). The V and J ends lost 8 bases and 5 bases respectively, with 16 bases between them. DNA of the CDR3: TGTGCCAGCTCTCGTGTGGGCGTAGATCAGCCCCAGCATTTT. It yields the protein CASSRVGVDQPQHF.

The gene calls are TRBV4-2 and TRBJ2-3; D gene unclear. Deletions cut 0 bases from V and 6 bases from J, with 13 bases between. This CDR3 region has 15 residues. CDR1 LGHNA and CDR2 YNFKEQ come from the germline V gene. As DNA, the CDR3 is TGTGCCAGCAGCCAAGAGGGCCCCTCCTCCGATACGCAGTATTTT. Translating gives CASSQEGPSSDTQYF.

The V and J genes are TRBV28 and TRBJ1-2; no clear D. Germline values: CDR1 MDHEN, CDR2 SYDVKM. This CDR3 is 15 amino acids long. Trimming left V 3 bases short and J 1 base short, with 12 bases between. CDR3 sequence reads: CASSFNGGSNYGYTF. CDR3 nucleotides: TGTGCCAGCAGTTTTAATGGAGGCAGTAACTATGGCTACACCTTC.

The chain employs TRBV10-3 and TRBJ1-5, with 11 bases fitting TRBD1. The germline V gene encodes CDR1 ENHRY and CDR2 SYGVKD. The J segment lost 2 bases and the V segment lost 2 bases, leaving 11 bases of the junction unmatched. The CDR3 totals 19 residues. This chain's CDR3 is CAISEQPRTGGPGNQPQHF. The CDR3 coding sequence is TGTGCCATCAGTGAGCAGCCGAGGACAGGGGGCCCGGGCAATCAGCCCCAGCATTTT.

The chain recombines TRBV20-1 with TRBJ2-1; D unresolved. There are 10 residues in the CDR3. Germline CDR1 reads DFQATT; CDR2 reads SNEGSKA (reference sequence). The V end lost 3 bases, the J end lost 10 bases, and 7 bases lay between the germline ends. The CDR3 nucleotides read TGCAGTGCTAGGAGACTCGAGCAGTTCTTC. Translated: CSARRLEQFF.

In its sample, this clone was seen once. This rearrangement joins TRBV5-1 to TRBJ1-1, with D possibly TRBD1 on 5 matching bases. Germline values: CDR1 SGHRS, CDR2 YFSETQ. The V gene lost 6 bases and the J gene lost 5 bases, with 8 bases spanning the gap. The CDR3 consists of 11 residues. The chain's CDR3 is CASTGGTEAFF. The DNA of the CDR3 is TGCGCCAGCACCGGGGGGACTGAAGCTTTCTTT.

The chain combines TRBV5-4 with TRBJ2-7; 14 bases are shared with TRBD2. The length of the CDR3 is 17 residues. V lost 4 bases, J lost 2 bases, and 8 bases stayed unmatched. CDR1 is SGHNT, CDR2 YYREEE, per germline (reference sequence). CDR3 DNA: TGTGCCAGCAGCGCCGGACTAGCGGGGGGCCCACCCTACGAGCAGTACTTC. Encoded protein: CASSAGLAGGPPYEQYF.

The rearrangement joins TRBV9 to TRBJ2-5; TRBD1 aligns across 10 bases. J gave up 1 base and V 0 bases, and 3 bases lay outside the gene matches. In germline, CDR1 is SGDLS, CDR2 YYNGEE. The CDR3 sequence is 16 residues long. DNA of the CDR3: TGTGCCAGCAGCGTAGGTGGGACAGGGGCCCAAGAGACCCAGTACTTC. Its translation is CASSVGGTGAQETQYF.

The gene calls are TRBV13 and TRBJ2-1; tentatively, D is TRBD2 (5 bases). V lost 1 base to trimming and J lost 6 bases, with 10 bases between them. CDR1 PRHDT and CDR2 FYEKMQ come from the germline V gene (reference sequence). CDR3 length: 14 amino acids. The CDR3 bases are TGTGCCAGCAGCTTAGTGGCTAGCACCAATGAGCAGTTCTTC. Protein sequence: CASSLVASTNEQFF.

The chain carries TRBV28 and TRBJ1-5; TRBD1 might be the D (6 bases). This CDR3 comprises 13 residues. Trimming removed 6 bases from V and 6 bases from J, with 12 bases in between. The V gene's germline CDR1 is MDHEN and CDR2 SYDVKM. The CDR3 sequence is CASRVQGGQPQHF. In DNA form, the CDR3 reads TGTGCCAGCAGGGTTCAAGGGGGTCAGCCCCAGCATTTT.

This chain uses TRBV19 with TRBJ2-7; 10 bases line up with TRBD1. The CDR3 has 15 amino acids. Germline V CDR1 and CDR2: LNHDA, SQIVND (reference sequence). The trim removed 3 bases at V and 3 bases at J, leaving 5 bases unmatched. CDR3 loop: CASSILGQGHYEQYF. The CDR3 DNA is TGTGCCAGTAGTATTTTGGGACAGGGGCACTACGAGCAGTACTTC.

In nucleotides, the CDR3 is TGTGCCAGCAGCCCGAGGGACAGGGGGAACACCGGGGAGCTGTTTTTT. This gives the protein CASSPRDRGNTGELFF. The chain combines TRBV2 with TRBJ2-2; 10 bases are shared with TRBD1. Per germline, CDR1 SNHLY and CDR2 FYNNEI. The CDR3 runs 16 residues. The J segment lost 1 base and the V segment lost 6 bases, leaving 5 bases of the junction unmatched.

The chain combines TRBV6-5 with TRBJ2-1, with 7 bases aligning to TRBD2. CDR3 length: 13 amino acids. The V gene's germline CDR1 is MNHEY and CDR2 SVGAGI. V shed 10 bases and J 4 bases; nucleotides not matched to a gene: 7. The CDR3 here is CATLSGNYNEQFF. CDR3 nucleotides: TGTGCCACCCTCAGCGGGAATTACAATGAGCAGTTCTTC.

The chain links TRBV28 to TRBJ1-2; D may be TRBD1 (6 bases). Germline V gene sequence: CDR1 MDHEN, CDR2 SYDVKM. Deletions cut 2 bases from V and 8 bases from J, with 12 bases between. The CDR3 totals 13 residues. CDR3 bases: TGTGCCAGCAGTTTAATCAGGGGATACGGCTACACCTTC. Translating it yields CASSLIRGYGYTF.

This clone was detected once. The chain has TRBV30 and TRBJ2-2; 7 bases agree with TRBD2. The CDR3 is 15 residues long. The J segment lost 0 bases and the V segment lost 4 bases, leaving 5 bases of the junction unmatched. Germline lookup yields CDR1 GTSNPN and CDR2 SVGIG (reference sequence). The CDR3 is CAWNRAGPNTGELFF. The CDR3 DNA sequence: TGTGCCTGGAATCGAGCGGGGCCGAACACCGGGGAGCTGTTTTTT. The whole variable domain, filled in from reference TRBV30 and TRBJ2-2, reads SQTIHQWPATLVQPVGSPLSLECTVEGTSNPNLYWYRQAAGRGLQLLFYSVGIGQISSEVPQNLSASRPQDRQFILSSKKLLLSDSGFYLCAWNRAGPNTGELFFGEGSRLTVL.

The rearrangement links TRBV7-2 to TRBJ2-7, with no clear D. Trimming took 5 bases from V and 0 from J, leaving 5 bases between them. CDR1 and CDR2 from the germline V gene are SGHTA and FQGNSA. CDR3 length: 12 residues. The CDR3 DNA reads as TGTGCCAGCAGCCCGAGCTCCTACGAGCAGTACTTC. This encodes CASSPSSYEQYF.

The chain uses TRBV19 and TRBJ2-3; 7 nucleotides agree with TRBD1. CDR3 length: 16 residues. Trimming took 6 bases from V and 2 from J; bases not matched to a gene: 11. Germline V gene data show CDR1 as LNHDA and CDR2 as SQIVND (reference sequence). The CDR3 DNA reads TGTGCCAGTAGCCTATCCGGGACAGCCTACACAGATACGCAGTATTTT. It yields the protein CASSLSGTAYTDTQYF.

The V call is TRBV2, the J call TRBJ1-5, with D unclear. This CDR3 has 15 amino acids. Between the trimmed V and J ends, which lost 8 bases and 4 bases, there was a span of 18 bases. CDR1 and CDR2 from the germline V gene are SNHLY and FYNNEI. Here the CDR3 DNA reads TGTGCCAGCTCAGGATCAGAGAACATTAATCAGCCCCAGCATTTT. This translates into CASSGSENINQPQHF. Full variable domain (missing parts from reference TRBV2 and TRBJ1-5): EPEVTQTPSHQVTQMGQEVILRCVPISNHLYFYWYRQILGQKVEFLVSFYNNEISEKSEIFDDQFSVERPDGSNFTLKIRSTKLEDSAMYFCASSGSENINQPQHFGDGTRLSIL.